This record covers a single T cell receptor (beta chain). The data are from a study of blood T cell repertoires in COVID-19. Study as a whole: Collection of acute and convalescent COVID-19 samples took place in the United States, Italy and Spain. T cells, B-cell-depleted T cells, or PBMCs provided the cDNA or gDNA that served as material.

The CDR3 length is 13 residues. CDR1 is SGHNT and CDR2 is YENEEA in the germline V gene. V lost 5 bases to trimming and J lost 0 bases, with 5 bases between them. The assay was immunoSEQ multiplex PCR, and TCRdb's table has in-frame clones only and misses some. The sample has just under 60,000 clones; 65% to 80% are singletons. The clonotype was recovered from a human donor in a cohort sampled during active COVID-19. Material: peripheral blood. The chain uses TRBV11-3 and TRBJ2-1; unclear D gene. The CDR3 DNA is TGTGCCAGCAGCGGGCGCTCCTACAATGAGCAGTTCTTC. As protein: CASSGRSYNEQFF.